The clone carrying this T cell receptor (beta chain) showed up just a few times. Template switching with 5'RACE generated the TCR cDNA and added a universal primer site and UMIs. TCRdb reprocessed the 5' RACE reads via MiXCR and lists one record per CDR3 protein. The sample carries hundreds of thousands of distinct CDR3 sequences, about 17% recorded once. The data are from a study of T cells after yellow fever vaccination. V was clipped by 5 bases and J by 9 bases; unmatched bases: 6. The CDR3 sequence is 14 residues long. Per the germline V gene, CDR1 is SNHLY and CDR2 is FYNNEI. The specimen was PBMCs, collected 5 days after the first yellow fever vaccination. This TCR was recovered from a man between 18 and 29 years old who received the YFV17D yellow fever vaccine. The V and J genes are TRBV2 and TRBJ2-5, with TRBD2 identical over 13 bases. The chain's CDR3 is CASSRGLAGQAQYF. The CDR3 DNA reads as TGTGCCAGCAGTAGGGGACTAGCGGGGCAGGCCCAGTACTTC.